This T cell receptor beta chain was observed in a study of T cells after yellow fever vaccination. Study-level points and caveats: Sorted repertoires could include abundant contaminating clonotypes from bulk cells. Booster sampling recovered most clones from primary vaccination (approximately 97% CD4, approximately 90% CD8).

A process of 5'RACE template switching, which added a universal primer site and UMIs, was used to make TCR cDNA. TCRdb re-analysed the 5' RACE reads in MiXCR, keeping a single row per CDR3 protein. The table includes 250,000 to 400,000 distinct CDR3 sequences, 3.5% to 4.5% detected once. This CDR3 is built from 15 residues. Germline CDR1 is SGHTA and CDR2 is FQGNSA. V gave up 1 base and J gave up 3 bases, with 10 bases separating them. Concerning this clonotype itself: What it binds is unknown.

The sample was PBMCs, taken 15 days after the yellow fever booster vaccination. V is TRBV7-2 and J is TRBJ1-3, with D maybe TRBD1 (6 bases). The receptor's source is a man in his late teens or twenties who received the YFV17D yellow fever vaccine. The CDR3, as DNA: TGTGCCAGCAGCTTAGACTCGACAGGTGGAAACACCATATATTTT. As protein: CASSLDSTGGNTIYF.